One sample yielded the 9 T cell receptor beta chains listed below, sequenced in a study of blood T cell repertoires in COVID-19. Produced via immunoSEQ multiplex PCR; TCRdb's table is partial and in-frame only. The table lists around 110,000 clones, about 83% of them singletons, with roughly 3.9% in the top ten. Material for sequencing was PBMCs or T cells enriched from blood (not recorded which). The receptors shown here come from a woman aged 25-40 years who had recovered from COVID-19.

J is TRBJ2-2 and V is TRBV7-9; TRBD1 agrees at 8 bases. V lost 5 bases and J lost 7; bases outside the gene matches: 12. The germline V gene encodes CDR1 SEHNR and CDR2 FQNEAQ (reference sequence). This CDR3 has 16 amino acids. The CDR3 DNA sequence: TGTGCCAGCAGCGCGCAGGGGGCCCTGAGGGTCGGGGAGCTGTTTTTT. Its protein is CASSAQGALRVGELFF.

This chain links TRBV27 with TRBJ1-2, with D unresolved. The V gene's germline CDR1 is MNHEY and CDR2 SMNVEV (reference sequence). V lost 5 bases, J lost 4 bases, and 17 bases lay in between. CDR3 size: 15 residues. CDR3 coding DNA: TGTGCCAGCAGTCCGACCCCGGAGGCTCTCTATGGCTACACCTTC. It is translated as CASSPTPEALYGYTF.

V and J are TRBV5-1 and TRBJ1-1; 7 positions match TRBD1. The length of the CDR3 is 14 residues. Germline V lookup: CDR1 SGHRS, CDR2 YFSETQ. Unmatched junction bases numbered 12, after V lost 7 bases and J lost 6 bases. CDR3 sequence (DNA): TGCGCCAGCGGCACCGGGACAGTTGGCTCTGAAGCTTTCTTT. Translating it yields CASGTGTVGSEAFF.

The rearrangement joins TRBV7-6 to TRBJ2-3, with D hard to call. Deletions cut 1 base from V and 0 bases from J, with 8 bases between. Germline V gene sequence: CDR1 SGHVS, CDR2 FNYEAQ. This CDR3 is built from 15 residues. CDR3 region: CASSLGLPSTDTQYF. For the CDR3, the DNA is TGTGCCAGCAGCTTAGGACTGCCTAGCACAGATACGCAGTATTTT. The complete variable domain, with remaining parts taken from reference TRBV7-6 and TRBJ2-3, reads GAGVSQSPRYKVTKRGQDVALRCDPISGHVSLYWYRQALGQGPEFLTYFNYEAQQDKSGLPNDRFSAERPEGSISTLTIQRTEQRDSAMYRCASSLGLPSTDTQYFGPGTRLTVL.

The rearrangement links TRBV7-3 to TRBJ2-1, with D perhaps TRBD2 (6 bases). This CDR3 has 17 residues. V was trimmed by 5 bases and J by 1 base, leaving 18 bases between them. Germline assignment: CDR1 SGHTA and CDR2 FQGTGA. The CDR3 is CASSPGRVGSSYNEQFF. CDR3 bases: TGTGCCAGCAGCCCCGGACGGGTCGGGAGTTCCTACAATGAGCAGTTCTTC.

The V call is TRBV11-2, the J call TRBJ2-2; TRBD1 is a possible D gene (6 bases). The germline V gene encodes CDR1 SGHAT and CDR2 FQNNGV. Trimming removed 5 bases from V and 1 base from J, with 14 bases in between. This CDR3 comprises 16 residues. CDR3 in amino acids: CASSHLRGLNTGELFF. DNA for the CDR3: TGTGCCAGCAGCCACCTCAGGGGTTTGAACACCGGGGAGCTGTTTTTT.

This sequence joins TRBV28 and TRBJ1-2; TRBD1 is a possible D gene (6 bases). The ends were cut back, 1 base at V and 7 bases at J, with 19 bases in the middle. Germline CDR1 is MDHEN and CDR2 is SYDVKM. The CDR3 is made up of 16 amino acids. The CDR3 coding sequence is TGTGCCAGCAGTTTATCTCCGTGGCCAGGGGTTGGTGGCTACACCTTC. This gives the protein CASSLSPWPGVGGYTF.

The J gene is TRBJ1-5, the V gene TRBV23-1; 9 bases are a match to TRBD1. Being an ORF, TRBV23-1 has a function that is uncertain. The CDR3 covers 15 residues. J gave up 6 bases and V 2 bases, and 5 bases lay outside the gene matches. The CDR3 loop reads CASSQMDRGVQPQHF. The DNA for the CDR3 is TGCGCCAGCAGTCAAATGGACAGGGGTGTTCAGCCCCAGCATTTT.

V and J are TRBV28 and TRBJ2-5; 8 positions agree with TRBD1. V shed 3 bases, J shed 1 base, and the junction held 7 bases outside the gene matches. CDR1 and CDR2 from the germline V gene are MDHEN and SYDVKM. The CDR3 is 16 residues long. CDR3 region: CASSFPDRGPQETQYF. The CDR3 region has the DNA TGTGCCAGCAGTTTCCCCGACAGGGGCCCCCAAGAGACCCAGTACTTC.